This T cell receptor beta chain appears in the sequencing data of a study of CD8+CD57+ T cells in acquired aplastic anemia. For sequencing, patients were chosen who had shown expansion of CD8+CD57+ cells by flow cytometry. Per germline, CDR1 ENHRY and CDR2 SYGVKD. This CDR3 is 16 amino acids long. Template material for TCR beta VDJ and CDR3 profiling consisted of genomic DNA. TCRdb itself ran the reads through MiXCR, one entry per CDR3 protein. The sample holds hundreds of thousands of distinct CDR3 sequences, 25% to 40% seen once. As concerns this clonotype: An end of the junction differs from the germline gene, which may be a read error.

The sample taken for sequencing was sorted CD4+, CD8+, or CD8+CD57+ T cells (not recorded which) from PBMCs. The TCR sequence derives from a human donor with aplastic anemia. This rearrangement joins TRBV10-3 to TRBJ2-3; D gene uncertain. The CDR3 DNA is TGTGCCAGCAGTTACTCGACGGACGGATTCACAGATACGCAGTATTTT. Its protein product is CASSYSTDGFTDTQYF.